The next 22 T cell receptor beta chains were all read from a single sample in a study of CD8 T cells in ankylosing spondylitis. One entry per CDR3 protein results from TCRdb running MiXCR on the 5' RACE reads. Here the sample spans 240,000 or so distinct CDR3 sequences, about 10% being singletons. What was sequenced was blood, either unsorted or a sorted T cell fraction (not recorded which). These TCRs come from a male donor with ankylosing spondylitis or in good health (not recorded which).

This clonotype was counted ten times or more. CDR3 loop: CSVEYPVGGDNEQFF. In nucleotides, the CDR3 is TGCAGCGTTGAATATCCAGTCGGTGGAGACAATGAGCAGTTCTTC. This chain connects TRBV29-1 to TRBJ2-1; D ambiguous. The V end lost 2 bases, the J end lost 5 bases, and 16 bases lay between the germline ends. The germline gives CDR1 SQVTM, CDR2 ANQGSEA. This CDR3 contains 15 residues.

The table lists this clonotype with many counts. V gene TRBV11-2 combines with J gene TRBJ2-3, with TRBD2 matching 10 bases. The J segment lost 2 bases and the V segment lost 0 bases, leaving 11 bases of the junction unmatched. CDR1 and CDR2 (germline): SGHAT, FQNNGV. The CDR3 totals 19 residues. The CDR3 DNA is TGTGCCAGCAGCTTAGATCTAACTAGCGGGGCCCATTCCACAGATACGCAGTATTTT. This encodes CASSLDLTSGAHSTDTQYF.

This clonotype was seen ten or more times. The genes are TRBV5-1 and TRBJ2-1; no definite D call. The CDR3 loop spans 13 amino acids. Germline assignment: CDR1 SGHRS and CDR2 YFSETQ. Trimming removed 0 bases from V and 7 bases from J, with 8 bases in between. In DNA, the CDR3 is TGCGCCAGCAGCTTGGAATCCCAGAATGAGCAGTTCTTC. As protein: CASSLESQNEQFF.

This clonotype appeared many times. V usage is TRBV29-1 and J usage is TRBJ2-2; D is tentatively TRBD1 or TRBD2 (5 bases each). The CDR3 contains 13 residues. Trimming pared 6 bases from V and 1 base from J, leaving 9 bases between. CDR1 and CDR2 from the germline V gene are SQVTM and ANQGSEA. Here the CDR3 reads CSVGTLNTGELFF. CDR3 nucleotides: TGCAGCGTCGGGACGCTGAACACCGGGGAGCTGTTTTTT.

This clonotype was seen repeatedly, ten times or more. The chain couples TRBV20-1 to TRBJ2-3; D unclear. Trimming left V 3 bases short and J 2 bases short, with 18 bases between. Germline V CDR1 and CDR2: DFQATT, SNEGSKA (reference sequence). The CDR3 runs to 16 residues. The CDR3 is CSASDGKAHITDTQYF. In nucleotides, the CDR3 is TGCAGTGCTAGTGATGGGAAAGCACACATCACAGATACGCAGTATTTT.

This clonotype was seen only a few times. The genes are TRBV9 and TRBJ1-3; D perhaps matches TRBD1 (5 bases). The V gene's germline CDR1 is SGDLS and CDR2 YYNGEE. The length of the CDR3 is 15 residues. V lost 0 bases, J lost 0 bases, and 7 bases lay in between. This CDR3 reads CASSVERGSGNTIYF. Written as DNA, the CDR3 is TGTGCCAGCAGCGTAGAGAGGGGCTCTGGAAACACCATATATTTT. The entire variable domain, with the rest obtained from reference TRBV9 and TRBJ1-3, is as follows: DSGVTQTPKHLITATGQRVTLRCSPRSGDLSVYWYQQSLDQGLQFLIQYYNGEERAKGNILERFSAQQFPDLHSELNLSSLELGDSALYFCASSVERGSGNTIYFGEGSWLTVV.

The chain links TRBV5-6 to TRBJ2-2; 8 nucleotides agree with TRBD2. V was clipped by 5 bases and J by 6 bases; unmatched bases: 18. CDR1 SGHDT and CDR2 YYEEEE come from the germline V gene. This CDR3 has 18 amino acids. The CDR3 region has the DNA TGTGCCAGCAGGACCCTGGGTAGCGGGAACTCGGGCGCCGGGGAGCTGTTTTTT. Encoded protein: CASRTLGSGNSGAGELFF.

In this sample, this clonotype turned up many times. V gene TRBV12-3 or TRBV12-4 combines with J gene TRBJ1-3; D unresolved. This CDR3 is built from 11 residues. Trimming stripped 6 bases from V and 8 bases from J, with 8 bases between. CDR3 region: CASSLRDTIYF. In DNA form, the CDR3 reads TGTGCCAGCAGCCTCCGGGACACCATATATTTT.

V and J are TRBV5-6 and TRBJ2-1, with 9 bases aligning to TRBD2. Per the germline V gene, CDR1 is SGHDT and CDR2 is YYEEEE. V trimming: 2 bases; J trimming: 3 bases; junction bases outside the gene matches: 9. The CDR3 extends over 17 amino acids. CDR3 residues: CASSFERVLAGYNEQFF. The CDR3 region has the DNA TGTGCCAGCAGCTTCGAGAGGGTACTAGCGGGCTACAATGAGCAGTTCTTC.

This clonotype occurred a few times. The chain links TRBV6-6 to TRBJ1-1; 9 nucleotides line up with TRBD1. Trimming removed 5 bases from V and 5 bases from J; junction bases left unmatched: 6. CDR1 and CDR2 (germline): MNHNY, SVGAGI (reference sequence). The CDR3 covers 14 residues. CDR3 in DNA: TGTGCCAGCAGTGACGGGACAGGGAGGACTGAAGCTTTCTTT. Its protein product is CASSDGTGRTEAFF.

There are many counts of this clonotype. The chain is built from TRBV2 and TRBJ1-1; TRBD1 is a possible D gene (5 bases). Germline assignment: CDR1 SNHLY and CDR2 FYNNEI. The V and J ends lost 9 bases and 6 bases respectively, with 17 bases between them. CDR3 length equals 13 residues. DNA for the CDR3: TGTGCCAGGGGGGTGCCCCTTATGGCTGAAGCTTTCTTT. Protein: CARGVPLMAEAFF.

This clonotype was detected ten times or more. The chain recombines TRBV5-1 with TRBJ2-7; 8 nucleotides line up with TRBD1. Germline lookup yields CDR1 SGHRS and CDR2 YFSETQ. Unmatched junction bases numbered 6, after V lost 4 bases and J lost 0 bases. The CDR3 is 15 residues long. This CDR3 reads CASSTRQGSSYEQYF. CDR3 nucleotide sequence: TGCGCCAGCAGCACCCGACAGGGGAGCTCCTACGAGCAGTACTTC.

This clonotype is medium-sized within its sample. This chain joins TRBV5-1 and TRBJ2-3; 7 bases line up with TRBD1. The V gene's germline CDR1 is SGHRS and CDR2 YFSETQ. With 0 bases clipped from V and 3 bases from J, the junction kept 4 bases outside the gene matches. The CDR3 is 15 amino acids. This CDR3 is CASSLAQGETDTQYF. CDR3 bases: TGCGCCAGCAGCTTGGCTCAGGGGGAGACAGATACGCAGTATTTT.

In its sample, this clonotype was seen many times. This chain links TRBV6-2 or TRBV6-3 with TRBJ1-2; the D gene is possibly TRBD1 (6 bases). Looked up from germline, CDR1 is MNHEY and CDR2 is SVGEGT. Trimming cost V 10 bases and J 6 bases, with 12 bases left between them. The CDR3 has 11 residues. The CDR3 protein is CATAQGHGYTF. The CDR3, as DNA: TGTGCCACCGCTCAGGGGCATGGCTACACCTTC.

This clonotype occurred many times. CDR3 in DNA: TGCAGCGTTGCTCTGGGGCCAAAAGCTTTCTTT. Its protein product is CSVALGPKAFF. This chain joins TRBV29-1 and TRBJ1-1, with D possibly matching TRBD1 (5 bases). The CDR3 has 11 amino acids. CDR1 is SQVTM and CDR2 is ANQGSEA in the germline V gene. V lost 4 bases and J lost 9, with 12 bases in between. The variable domain in full, with the rest retrieved from reference TRBV29-1 and TRBJ1-1, is SAVISQKPSRDICQRGTSLTIQCQVDSQVTMMFWYRQQPGQSLTLIATANQGSEATYESGFVIDKFPISRPNLTFSTLTVSNMSPEDSSIYLCSVALGPKAFFGQGTRLTVV.

This clonotype has a count of ten or more. The CDR3 DNA reads TGTGCCAGCTCACCGCGGACTAGCGTCTACAATGAGCAGTTCTTC. Amino acids: CASSPRTSVYNEQFF. The J gene is TRBJ2-1, the V gene TRBV18; 9 bases agree with TRBD2. Germline V gene sequence: CDR1 KGHSH, CDR2 LQKENI. Losses at the gene ends were 3 bases for V and 3 bases for J; bases not matched to a gene: 3. This CDR3 contains 15 residues.

This clonotype was recorded at least ten times. The chain is built from TRBV5-5 and TRBJ2-1, with a weak D call TRBD2 (5 bases). This CDR3 region has 16 residues. In germline, CDR1 is SGHKS, CDR2 YYEKEE (reference sequence). V was pared by 1 base and J by 4 bases, with 15 bases between. As DNA, the CDR3 is TGTGCCAGCAGCTTGCCAGGACGAGGGATTTACAATGAGCAGTTCTTC. Translated, it gives CASSLPGRGIYNEQFF.

This clonotype was detected only a few times. The chain uses TRBV7-9 and TRBJ1-1, with D unresolved. Trimming took off 2 bases at V and 3 bases at J, with 13 bases between the two ends. This CDR3 contains 15 residues. Germline V gene lookup returns CDR1 SEHNR and CDR2 FQNEAQ (reference sequence). The CDR3, as DNA: TGTGCCAGCAGCTTAATAGACCACCGTGACACTGAAGCTTTCTTT. Its translation is CASSLIDHRDTEAFF.

Many counts were recorded for this clonotype. The chain has TRBV20-1 and TRBJ2-7; D remains ambiguous. The CDR3 runs 10 residues. Germline V CDR1 and CDR2: DFQATT, SNEGSKA (reference sequence). With 4 bases removed from V and 4 bases from J, the gap between germline ends came to 5 bases. CDR3 in DNA: TGCAGTGCTACCCTATACGAGCAGTACTTC. Encoded protein: CSATLYEQYF.

The chain employs TRBV5-1 and TRBJ1-2; TRBD1 might be the D (6 bases). CDR3 length: 16 amino acids. Germline lookup yields CDR1 SGHRS and CDR2 YFSETQ. Trimming took off 2 bases at V and 7 bases at J, with 21 bases between the two ends. This CDR3 reads CASSLRDTLTPSGYTF. The CDR3 DNA reads TGCGCCAGCAGCTTAAGGGACACCCTAACCCCTAGTGGCTACACCTTC.

Details on this clonotype: A much larger clone differs from this one at a single base, so this may be a read error. The CDR3 bases are TGTGCCATCAACAGGATGAATGTGCAGTTCTTC. It codes for CAINRMNVQFF. V gene TRBV10-3 combines with J gene TRBJ2-1; tentatively, D is TRBD1 (5 bases). This CDR3 contains 11 residues. Germline CDR1 ENHRY, CDR2 SYGVKD.

This rearrangement joins TRBV6-5 to TRBJ2-2; perhaps TRBD2 as D (6 bases). V was shortened by 0 bases and J by 6 bases, with 14 bases between the two germline ends. Germline values: CDR1 MNHEY, CDR2 SVGAGI. The CDR3 sequence is 16 residues long. This CDR3 reads CASSYSKDYRPGELFF. For the CDR3, the DNA is TGTGCCAGCAGTTACTCGAAGGACTATCGGCCCGGGGAGCTGTTTTTT.